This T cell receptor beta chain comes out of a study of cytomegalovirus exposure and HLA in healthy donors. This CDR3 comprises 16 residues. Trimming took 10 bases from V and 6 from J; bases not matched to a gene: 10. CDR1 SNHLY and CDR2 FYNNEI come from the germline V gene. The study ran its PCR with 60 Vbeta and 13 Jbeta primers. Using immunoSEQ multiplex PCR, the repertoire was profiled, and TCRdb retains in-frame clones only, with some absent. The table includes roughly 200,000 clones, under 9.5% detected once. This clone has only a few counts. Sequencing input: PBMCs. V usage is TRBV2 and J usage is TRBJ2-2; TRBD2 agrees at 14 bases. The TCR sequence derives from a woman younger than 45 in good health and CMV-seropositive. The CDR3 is CAIRGTSGGTPGELFF. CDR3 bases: TGTGCCATCCGAGGGACTAGCGGGGGAACGCCCGGGGAGCTGTTTTTT.